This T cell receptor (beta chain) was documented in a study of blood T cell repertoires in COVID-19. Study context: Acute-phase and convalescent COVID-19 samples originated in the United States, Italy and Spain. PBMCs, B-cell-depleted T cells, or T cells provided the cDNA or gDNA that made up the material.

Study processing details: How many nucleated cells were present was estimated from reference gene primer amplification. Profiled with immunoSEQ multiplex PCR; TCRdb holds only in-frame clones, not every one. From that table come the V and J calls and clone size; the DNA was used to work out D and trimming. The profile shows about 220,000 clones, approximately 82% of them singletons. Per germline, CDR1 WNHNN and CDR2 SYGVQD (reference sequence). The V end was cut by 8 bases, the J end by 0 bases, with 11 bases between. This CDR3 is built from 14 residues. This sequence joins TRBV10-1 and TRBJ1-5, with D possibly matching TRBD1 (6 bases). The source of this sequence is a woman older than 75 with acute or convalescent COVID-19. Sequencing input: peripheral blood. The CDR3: CASSGHVSNQPQHF. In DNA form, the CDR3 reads TGCGCCAGCTCGGGACACGTTAGCAATCAGCCCCAGCATTTT.